The 25 T cell receptor beta chains below were found in one sample sequenced in a study of CD8 T cells in ankylosing spondylitis (dated 2017 in TCRdb). The library came from 5' RACE. TCRdb records Illumina HiSeq 2500 as the sequencer. TCRdb itself trimmed the public reads at Q25 with fastp, ran MiXCR and retained productive beta chains. Rows are combined by CDR3 protein, so each entry shows the most common genes and DNA. Recorded for this sample are 200,000 or so distinct CDR3 sequences; about 20% of them occurred a single time. Around 4.5% of the sample belongs to the ten largest clones. The material sequenced was blood, either unsorted or a sorted T cell fraction (not recorded which). The receptor set was obtained from a male donor under 30 with ankylosing spondylitis or in good health (not recorded which). Donor details come from another sample of the same person, matched by shared clones.

The chain links TRBV11-2 to TRBJ2-5; TRBD1 aligns across 8 bases. From germline, CDR1 is SGHAT and CDR2 FQNNGV. CDR3 length: 16 residues. The trim removed 3 bases at V and 2 bases at J, leaving 8 bases unmatched. As DNA, the CDR3 is TGTGCCAGCAGCTTTGTCAGGGGGCGTTATCAAGAGACCCAGTACTTC. This sequence encodes CASSFVRGRYQETQYF. The complete variable domain, with remaining parts taken from reference TRBV11-2 and TRBJ2-5, reads EAGVAQSPRYKIIEKRQSVAFWCNPISGHATLYWYQQILGQGPKLLIQFQNNGVVDDSQLPKDRFSAERLKGVDSTLKIQPAKLEDSAVYLCASSFVRGRYQETQYFGPGTRLLVL.

The chain uses TRBV4-3 and TRBJ2-3; the D is unclear. The CDR3 is 16 residues long. Trimming stripped 3 bases from V and 0 bases from J, with 13 bases between. Germline values: CDR1 LGHNA, CDR2 YSLEER. The CDR3 nucleotides are TGCGCCAGCAGCCAGATGGTTTACACTAGCACAGATACGCAGTATTTT. Residues: CASSQMVYTSTDTQYF.

This clonotype has only one observation. The chain carries TRBV6-2 or TRBV6-3 and TRBJ2-3; 9 nucleotides align to TRBD1. V shed 2 bases, J shed 6 bases, and the junction held 9 bases outside the gene matches. This CDR3 contains 16 residues. Germline V gives CDR1 MNHEY, CDR2 SVGEGT. The CDR3: CASSYPGDRVLDTQYF. The CDR3 DNA reads TGTGCCAGCAGTTACCCCGGGGACAGGGTTTTGGATACGCAGTATTTT.

This clonotype was observed many times. The genes are TRBV15 and TRBJ2-5; 7 bases line up with TRBD2. Per germline, CDR1 LNHNV and CDR2 YYDKDF (reference sequence). The junction had 6 bases not matched to a gene; V was cut back by 8 bases and J by 3 bases. The CDR3 totals 13 residues. The CDR3 loop is CATRWGGEETQYF. The CDR3 region has the DNA TGTGCCACCCGGTGGGGGGGTGAAGAGACCCAGTACTTC.

This clonotype was picked up a small number of times. The chain uses TRBV12-3 or TRBV12-4 and TRBJ2-1; 8 bases fit TRBD1. This CDR3 is 15 amino acids long. Trimming removed 7 bases from V and 8 bases from J; junction bases left unmatched: 13. The CDR3 DNA reads as TGTGCCAGCACCCCAATCAAGACAGGGGTCGATGAGCAGTTCTTC. Protein: CASTPIKTGVDEQFF.

This clonotype appeared many times. The V gene is TRBV12-3 or TRBV12-4, the J gene TRBJ2-1; D is unresolved. The CDR3 spans 11 residues. The V end was cut by 5 bases, the J end by 9 bases, with 8 bases between. The CDR3 here is CASSPLTEQFF. The CDR3 DNA follows: TGTGCCAGCAGTCCCCTCACTGAGCAGTTCTTC.

This clonotype was recorded at least ten times. The V call is TRBV5-5, the J call TRBJ2-1; D is unclear. The germline CDR1 and CDR2 sequences are SGHKS and YYEKEE (reference sequence). The length of the CDR3 is 15 residues. The CDR3 nucleotides are TGTGCTTCTGAGTCGCGGCCGAGCTCCTACAATGAGCAGTTCTTC. Its protein is CASESRPSSYNEQFF.

This chain connects TRBV10-3 to TRBJ2-7; the match to TRBD2 covers 9 bases. The CDR3 is 17 residues long. Germline trimming cut 0 bases from V and 1 base from J; bases unmatched to any gene: 7. Germline values: CDR1 ENHRY, CDR2 SYGVKD. CDR3 loop: CAISESTGTSRSYEQYF. Written as DNA, the CDR3 is TGTGCCATCAGTGAGTCGACCGGGACTAGCAGATCCTACGAGCAGTACTTC.

V is TRBV20-1 and J is TRBJ2-7; 8 bases match TRBD1. V lost 3 bases and J lost 1; bases outside the gene matches: 5. Germline loops: CDR1 DFQATT, CDR2 SNEGSKA (reference sequence). The CDR3 consists of 14 residues. The CDR3 protein is CSASARGPSYEQYF. CDR3 nucleotide sequence: TGCAGTGCTAGTGCCAGGGGGCCATCCTACGAGCAGTACTTC.

This clonotype was counted at least ten times. The J gene is TRBJ2-7, the V gene TRBV7-8, with D possibly being TRBD2 (6 bases). V shed 6 bases and J shed 4 bases, with 22 bases lying between them. The CDR3 length is 16 residues. Germline CDR1 SGHVS, CDR2 FQNEAQ. CDR3 coding DNA: TGTGCCAGCAGTCCACGGCGGGGACGCGTTGATTACGAGCAGTACGTC. Translating gives CASSPRRGRVDYEQYV.

At least ten counts were recorded for this clonotype. The chain has TRBV12-3 or TRBV12-4 and TRBJ1-1, with TRBD1 matching over 12 bases. The CDR3 loop spans 14 amino acids. The V segment lost 5 bases and the J segment 12 bases; nucleotides outside the gene matches: 10. The CDR3 loop is CASSVSGTGGSTFF. In DNA form, the CDR3 reads TGTGCCAGCAGTGTATCCGGGACAGGGGGCTCAACTTTCTTT.

In this sample, this clonotype turned up many times. This CDR3 reads CASSWGGLAANEQFF. The CDR3 DNA sequence: TGTGCCAGCAGTTGGGGGGGACTAGCGGCCAATGAGCAGTTCTTC. The chain is built from TRBV12-3 or TRBV12-4 and TRBJ2-1, with 11 bases aligning to TRBD2. With 4 bases clipped from V and 6 bases from J, the junction kept 5 bases outside the gene matches. The CDR3 covers 15 residues.

This clonotype turned up a few times. The chain joins TRBV20-1 to TRBJ2-1; 13 bases map to TRBD2. CDR3 length equals 16 residues. The V gene's germline CDR1 is DFQATT and CDR2 SNEGSKA (reference sequence). V gave up 1 base and J gave up 7 bases; unmatched junction bases: 7. The CDR3 DNA reads TGCAGTGCTAGAGCTGGGACTAGCGGGGCCCTTAATGAGCAGTTCTTC. Translating it yields CSARAGTSGALNEQFF.

Ten or more counts support this clonotype. For the CDR3, the DNA is TGTGCCAGCAGCTTTTTTGCCGGCAATGAGCAGTTCTTC. Protein sequence: CASSFFAGNEQFF. The chain uses TRBV7-3 and TRBJ2-1; no clear D. Germline V gene lookup returns CDR1 SGHTA and CDR2 FQGTGA. V was clipped by 3 bases and J by 6 bases, with 9 bases between them. The CDR3 is 13 amino acids. Full variable domain (missing parts from reference TRBV7-3 and TRBJ2-1): GAGVSQTPSNKVTEKGKYVELRCDPISGHTALYWYRQSLGQGPEFLIYFQGTGAADDSGLPNDRFFAVRPEGSVSTLKIQRTERGDSAVYLCASSFFAGNEQFFGPGTRLTVL.

This clonotype was seen only a few times. This rearrangement joins TRBV6-6 to TRBJ2-1; D possibly corresponds to TRBD2 (5 bases). With 7 bases removed from V and 3 bases from J, the gap between germline ends came to 13 bases. CDR1 MNHNY and CDR2 SVGAGI come from the germline V gene (reference sequence). The CDR3 runs to 14 residues. The CDR3: CASKERLFYNEQFF. The CDR3 DNA sequence: TGTGCCAGCAAGGAGCGGTTATTCTACAATGAGCAGTTCTTC.

DNA of the CDR3: TGCAGCGTTGGCCAGGGGGCTTCGGAAAAACTGTTTTTT. Translated, it gives CSVGQGASEKLFF. The V and J genes are TRBV29-1 and TRBJ1-4; 8 bases are shared with TRBD1. The CDR3 contains 13 residues. V shed 4 bases and J 8 bases; nucleotides not matched to a gene: 6. Germline lookup yields CDR1 SQVTM and CDR2 ANQGSEA.

This clonotype was recorded many times. This chain uses TRBV19 with TRBJ2-7, with 8 bases lining up with TRBD2. Germline loops: CDR1 LNHDA, CDR2 SQIVND (reference sequence). CDR3 length: 13 residues. The V gene end was trimmed by 1 base and the J gene end by 6 bases; junction bases not matched to a gene: 2. DNA of the CDR3: TGTGCCAGTAGTATAGTAGCGGGACCCGAGCAGTACTTC. Translating gives CASSIVAGPEQYF.

This clonotype has ten or more counts. The rearrangement joins TRBV6-2 or TRBV6-3 to TRBJ2-1, with 10 bases that match TRBD2. Germline CDR1 MNHEY, CDR2 SVGEGT. After removal of 6 bases from V and 4 bases from J, the junction contained 6 bases not matched to a gene. The CDR3 is made up of 15 amino acids. DNA of the CDR3: TGTGCCAGCAGCCGGACTAGCGGAGATTACAATGAGCAGTTCTTC. Its protein is CASSRTSGDYNEQFF.

This clonotype has a count of ten or more. This chain joins TRBV24-1 and TRBJ2-5, with 10 bases identical to TRBD2. Germline lookup yields CDR1 KGHDR and CDR2 SFDVKD. The CDR3 extends over 15 amino acids. Trimming took 4 bases from V and 4 from J; bases not matched to a gene: 5. This CDR3 reads CATSEIAGGGETQYF. For the CDR3, the DNA is TGTGCCACCAGTGAAATAGCGGGAGGCGGAGAGACCCAGTACTTC.

This clonotype was seen repeatedly, ten times or more. V is TRBV5-1 and J is TRBJ1-3, with a tentative D call TRBD1 (5 bases). This CDR3 has 15 residues. The germline V gene encodes CDR1 SGHRS and CDR2 YFSETQ. V dropped 0 bases and J dropped 4 bases, with 11 bases sitting between them. CDR3 protein: CASSLAGTPGNTIYF. DNA of the CDR3: TGCGCCAGCAGCTTGGCAGGGACGCCAGGAAACACCATATATTTT.

This clonotype was seen repeatedly, ten times or more. The V and J genes are TRBV10-3 and TRBJ2-1, with D unclear. Trimming took 2 bases from V and 0 from J, leaving 8 bases between them. Germline V gene data show CDR1 as ENHRY and CDR2 as SYGVKD. The CDR3 length is 15 residues. The DNA of the CDR3 is TGTGCCATCAGTGAGGGCGACCCCTCCTACAATGAGCAGTTCTTC. Its translation: CAISEGDPSYNEQFF.

This clonotype was seen repeatedly, ten times or more. The gene calls are TRBV15 and TRBJ2-3; D not resolved. This CDR3 contains 14 residues. The germline gives CDR1 LNHNV, CDR2 YYDKDF (reference sequence). The V end was cut by 0 bases, the J end by 1 base, with 5 bases between. In nucleotides, the CDR3 is TGTGCCACCAGCAGAGACCAGGGCACAGATACGCAGTATTTT. It is translated as CATSRDQGTDTQYF.

The chain joins TRBV12-3 or TRBV12-4 to TRBJ1-2; the D gene is possibly TRBD1 (6 bases). The V and J ends lost 6 bases and 6 bases respectively, with 17 bases between them. CDR3 size: 14 residues. As DNA, the CDR3 is TGTGCCAGCAGATCGACAGGCTGGGGGAATGGCTACACCTTC. Translated: CASRSTGWGNGYTF.

There are many counts of this clonotype. J is TRBJ2-5 and V is TRBV11-2; D is unclear. Trimming took off 1 base at V and 1 base at J, with 7 bases between the two ends. CDR1 SGHAT and CDR2 FQNNGV come from the germline V gene. This CDR3 has 14 amino acids. CDR3 loop: CASSLGTFQETQYF. The DNA for the CDR3 is TGTGCCAGCAGCTTAGGCACCTTCCAAGAGACCCAGTACTTC.

This clonotype was seen a handful of times. The chain joins TRBV18 to TRBJ1-4; TRBD1 matches at 8 bases. V shed 4 bases and J 5 bases; nucleotides not matched to a gene: 9. CDR1 and CDR2 from the germline V gene are KGHSH and LQKENI. The length of the CDR3 is 16 residues. CDR3 DNA: TGTGCCAGCTCACTCCCCCCAGGGGGCGCGAATGAAAAACTGTTTTTT. Its protein is CASSLPPGGANEKLFF.